This note documents a single T cell receptor beta chain sequence. The data originate from a study of blood T cell repertoires in COVID-19. On the study more broadly: The analysed material was cDNA or gDNA that came from T cells, B-cell-depleted T cells, or PBMCs.

The germline CDR1 and CDR2 sequences are SGHDT and YYEEEE. This CDR3 has 15 residues. J gave up 2 bases and V 2 bases, and 2 bases lay outside the gene matches. As processed by the authors: Reference gene primer amplification gave estimated nucleated cell counts. This table comes from immunoSEQ multiplex PCR, and its TCRdb copy is limited to in-frame clones, with some not included. V and J calls and clone size are those listed in that table; D and trimming were worked out from the DNA. There are 15,000 to 20,000 clones in the sample; around nine tenths occur only once, and 49% lies in the top ten. This rearrangement joins TRBV5-6 to TRBJ1-3; 9 bases match TRBD1. This sequence was found in a human donor in a cohort sampled during active COVID-19. Source material: peripheral blood. In DNA form, the CDR3 reads TGTGCCAGCAGCTTAAACAGGGGGCCTGGAAACACCATATATTTT. This encodes CASSLNRGPGNTIYF.